A selection of T cell receptor beta chains follows, all from one sample in a study of cytomegalovirus exposure and HLA in healthy donors. The assay was immunoSEQ multiplex PCR, and TCRdb's table has in-frame clones only and misses some. The profile shows more than 150,000 clones, approximately 82% of them singletons. The sequenced material came from PBMCs. The receptors were gathered from a woman aged 18-29 years in good health and CMV-seropositive. Both conserved end residues are part of each CDR3. The D gene is left open where the match is weak. Size values are once, few and many counts, or a class for expanded clones, and some rows have none.

V	J	size	D	CDR3	DNA
TRBV9	TRBJ1-2	NA	TRBD1	CASSLYPTGGGGYTF	TGTGCCAGCAGCTTATATCCAACAGGGGGAGGAGGCTACACCTTC
TRBV4-1	TRBJ2-3	NA	NA	CASSQRSSGTDTQYF	TGCGCCAGCAGCCAAAGGTCTAGCGGCACAGATACGCAGTATTTT
TRBV5-1	TRBJ2-1	once	TRBD1	CASSLVPGQVFNEQFF	TGCGCCAGCAGCTTGGTTCCGGGACAGGTTTTCAATGAGCAGTTCTTC
TRBV6-6	TRBJ1-5	NA	NA	CASSYEGSNQPQHF	TGTGCCAGCAGTTACGAGGGTAGCAATCAGCCCCAGCATTTT
TRBV4-1	TRBJ2-7	NA	NA	CASSQFYGYEQYF	TGCGCCAGCAGCCAGTTTTACGGCTACGAGCAGTACTTC
TRBV6-5	TRBJ1-2	NA	TRBD1	CASSHRATGIYGYTF	TGTGCCAGCAGCCACAGGGCGACAGGGATCTATGGCTACACCTTC
TRBV30	TRBJ2-3	NA	NA	CAWSRNRQSTDTQYF	TGTGCCTGGAGTAGAAACAGGCAAAGCACAGATACGCAGTATTTT
TRBV28	TRBJ2-7	NA	TRBD2	CASNAATSGGLSYEQYF	TGTGCCAGCAATGCGGCGACTAGCGGGGGCCTATCCTACGAGCAGTACTTC
TRBV10-3	TRBJ1-1	NA	NA	CAISESRAPELGNTEAFF	TGTGCCATCAGTGAGTCCAGGGCCCCGGAGTTGGGGAACACTGAAGCTTTCTTT
TRBV30	TRBJ2-3	NA	NA	CAWSVLLADTQYF	TGTGCCTGGAGTGTACTATTAGCGGATACGCAGTATTTT
TRBV30	TRBJ1-6	NA	NA	CAWSVLIQRDSPLHF	TGTGCCTGGAGTGTATTGATCCAGAGGGATTCACCCCTCCACTTT
TRBV11-3	TRBJ2-5	NA	NA	CASSSSGETQYF	TGTGCCAGCAGCTCCTCAGGGGAGACCCAGTACTTC
TRBV13	TRBJ2-1	NA	TRBD1	CASSEGQNSYNEQFF	TGTGCCAGCAGCGAGGGACAGAACTCCTACAATGAGCAGTTCTTC
TRBV7-9	TRBJ2-5	NA	TRBD2	CASSLGLAGDKETQYF	TGTGCCAGCAGCTTAGGGTTAGCGGGGGATAAAGAGACCCAGTACTTC
TRBV7-2	TRBJ1-6	NA	TRBD1	CASSEYGHRGLDSPLHF	TGTGCCAGCAGCGAGTACGGGCACAGGGGATTGGATTCACCCCTCCACTTT
TRBV18	TRBJ2-2	few	NA	CASSPLTGPTGELFF	TGTGCCAGCTCACCACTTACAGGGCCCACCGGGGAGCTGTTTTTT
TRBV28	TRBJ1-2	once	NA	CASSLLLVYGYTF	TGTGCCAGCAGCCTGCTACTGGTGTACGGCTACACCTTC
TRBV6-5	TRBJ2-3	NA	TRBD2	CASSPISGLADTQYF	TGTGCCAGCAGCCCGATCTCGGGACTAGCGGATACGCAGTATTTT
TRBV7-7	TRBJ1-2	NA	NA	CASRFDSPNYGYTF	TGTGCTAGCAGATTTGACAGCCCTAACTATGGCTACACCTTC
TRBV12-5	TRBJ2-5	few	NA	CASGFGSSETQYF	TGTGCTAGTGGTTTTGGCAGTAGCGAGACCCAGTACTTC
TRBV2	TRBJ2-7	NA	TRBD1	CASTKGRGTGGNYEQYF	TGTGCCAGCACCAAAGGCCGGGGGACAGGGGGGAACTACGAGCAGTACTTC
TRBV28	TRBJ1-4	NA	TRBD1	CASHPYRGRREKLFF	TGTGCCAGTCACCCCTACAGGGGGCGGCGTGAAAAACTGTTTTTT
TRBV5-1	TRBJ2-5	NA	NA	CASSRGSQETQYF	TGCGCCAGCAGTAGGGGGTCCCAAGAGACCCAGTACTTC